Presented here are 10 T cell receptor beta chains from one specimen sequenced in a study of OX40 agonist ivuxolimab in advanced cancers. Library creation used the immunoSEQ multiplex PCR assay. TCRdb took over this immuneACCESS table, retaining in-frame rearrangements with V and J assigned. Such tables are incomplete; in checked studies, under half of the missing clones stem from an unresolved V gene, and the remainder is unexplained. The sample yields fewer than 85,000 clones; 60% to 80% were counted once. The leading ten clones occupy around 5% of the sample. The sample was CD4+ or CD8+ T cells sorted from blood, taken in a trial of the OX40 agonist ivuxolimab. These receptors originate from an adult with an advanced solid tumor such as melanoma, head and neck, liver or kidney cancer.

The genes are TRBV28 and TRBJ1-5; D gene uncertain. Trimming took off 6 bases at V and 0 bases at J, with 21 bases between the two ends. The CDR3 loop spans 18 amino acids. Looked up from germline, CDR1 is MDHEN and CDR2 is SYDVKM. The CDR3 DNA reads TGTGCCAGCAGAGGTAAAGTTCAAGGGTCCAATAGCAATCAGCCCCAGCATTTT. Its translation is CASRGKVQGSNSNQPQHF.

CDR3 protein: CASGGSAYNEQFF. For the CDR3, the DNA is TGTGCCAGCGGCGGGAGTGCCTACAATGAGCAGTTCTTC. V is TRBV6-1 and J is TRBJ2-1; 7 bases map to TRBD2. The CDR3 spans 13 residues. After removal of 8 bases from V and 2 bases from J, the junction contained 3 bases not matched to a gene. Germline values: CDR1 MNHNS, CDR2 SASEGT.

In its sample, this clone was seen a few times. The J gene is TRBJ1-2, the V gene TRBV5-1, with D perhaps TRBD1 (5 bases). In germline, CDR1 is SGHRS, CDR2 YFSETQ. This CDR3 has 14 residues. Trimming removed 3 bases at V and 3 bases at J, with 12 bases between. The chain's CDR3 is CASSSTGDYYGYTF. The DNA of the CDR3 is TGCGCCAGCAGCTCGACGGGGGACTACTATGGCTACACCTTC.

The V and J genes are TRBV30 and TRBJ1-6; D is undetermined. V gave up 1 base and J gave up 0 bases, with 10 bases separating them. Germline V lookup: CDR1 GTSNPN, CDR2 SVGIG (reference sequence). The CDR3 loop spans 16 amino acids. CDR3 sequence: CAWSGLTSSYNSPLHF. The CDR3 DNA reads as TGTGCCTGGAGTGGACTCACGAGCTCCTATAATTCACCCCTCCACTTT.

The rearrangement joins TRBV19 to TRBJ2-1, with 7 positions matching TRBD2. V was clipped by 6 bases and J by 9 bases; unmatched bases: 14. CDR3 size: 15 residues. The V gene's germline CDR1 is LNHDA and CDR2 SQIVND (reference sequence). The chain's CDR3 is CASSALVTPSGEQFF. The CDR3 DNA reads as TGTGCCAGTAGCGCTCTAGTAACCCCTAGCGGTGAGCAGTTCTTC.

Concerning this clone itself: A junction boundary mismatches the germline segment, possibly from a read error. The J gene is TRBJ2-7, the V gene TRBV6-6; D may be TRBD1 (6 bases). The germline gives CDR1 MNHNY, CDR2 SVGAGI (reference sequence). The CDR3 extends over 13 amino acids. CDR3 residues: CAISATGSREQYF. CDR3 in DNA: TGTGCCATCAGTGCAACAGGGTCTCGCGAGCAGTACTTC.

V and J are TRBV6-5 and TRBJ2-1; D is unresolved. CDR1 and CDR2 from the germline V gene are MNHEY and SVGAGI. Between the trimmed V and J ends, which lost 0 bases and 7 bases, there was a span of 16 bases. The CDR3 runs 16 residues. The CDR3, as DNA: TGTGCCAGCAGTTACTCAACCCGACGGACGAGGAATGAGCAGTTCTTC. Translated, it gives CASSYSTRRTRNEQFF.

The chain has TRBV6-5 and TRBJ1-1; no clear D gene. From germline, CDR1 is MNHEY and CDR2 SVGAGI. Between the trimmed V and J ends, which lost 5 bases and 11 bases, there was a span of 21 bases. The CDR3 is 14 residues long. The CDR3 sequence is CASSRDPSQTKAFF. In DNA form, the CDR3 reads TGTGCCAGCAGTCGGGATCCTAGTCAGACAAAGGCTTTCTTT.

CDR3 nucleotides: TGCGCCAGCAGCTTGACACTAGCGGGGGGCACAGATACGCAGTATTTT. As protein: CASSLTLAGGTDTQYF. The V and J genes are TRBV5-1 and TRBJ2-3; 11 positions agree with TRBD2. This CDR3 has 16 amino acids. J gave up 1 base and V 1 base, and 2 bases lay outside the gene matches. The germline CDR1 and CDR2 sequences are SGHRS and YFSETQ.

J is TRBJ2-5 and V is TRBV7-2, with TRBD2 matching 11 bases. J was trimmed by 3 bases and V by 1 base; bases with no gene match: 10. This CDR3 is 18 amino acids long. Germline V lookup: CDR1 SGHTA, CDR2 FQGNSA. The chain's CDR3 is CASSLEHGGTSGEETQYF. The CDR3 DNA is TGTGCCAGCAGCTTAGAACATGGGGGGACTAGCGGCGAAGAGACCCAGTACTTC.